Reported below is one T cell receptor (beta chain). This clone's antigen is unknown. Per-base quality was not reported, and no clone a single base away is much larger than it. This entry is derived from a study of Graves' ophthalmopathy and Graves' hyperthyroidism (dated by TCRdb to the late 2010s). In terms of the full investigation: Peripheral blood samples were taken at the time of initial diagnosis, before any treatment was given. The study used TCR beta repertoire signatures to distinguish Graves' ophthalmopathy from Graves' hyperthyroidism and to predict progression to ophthalmopathy. After sampling, hyperthyroidism patients received methimazole starting at 30 mg daily, and ophthalmopathy patients received high-dose intravenous methylprednisolone. In more than five hyperthyroidism patients, the T-cell repertoires found in thyroid tissue were compared with those found in blood. In total, under 150 blood samples were TCR-sequenced: around 42 ophthalmopathy, about 75 hyperthyroidism and about 17 hyperthyroidism-to-ophthalmopathy patients. The independent validation cohort included roughly 19 hyperthyroidism patients plus 17 patients who later progressed from hyperthyroidism to ophthalmopathy. To explore V-J signatures distinguishing ophthalmopathy from hyperthyroidism, a discovery set of under 110 patients (more than 40 ophthalmopathy, over 55 stable hyperthyroidism) was enrolled.

For repertoire sequencing, the TCR beta CDR3 regions were amplified from RNA transcripts. The first round of RT-PCR was done with HTBI primers and the Qiagen OneStep RT-PCR kit, and was followed by a second round of multiplex PCR, then size selection and purification. Libraries were sequenced paired-end with 100 bp reads on an Illumina HiSeq2000. Per the original workflow: Reads were processed with SOAPnuke, discarding reads with adapters, uncalled bases, mean Phred below 15, or no exact constant-primer or identifier match. COPE v1.2.5 was used to merge high-quality paired reads. Each unique nucleotide sequence was defined as a clonotype, and clonotypes were aligned to IMGT TRB V, D and J references with MiTCR v1.1. Only V-J combinations with frequency above 0.0001 were analysed, covering about 99% of repertoires. For each V-J combination, a TCR clonal expansion and chaos score was defined as the ratio of F50 clonal expansion to chaos observed in the TCRdist matrix. Welch's t-statistics and random forest were used to reduce features to 13 V-J combinations, which were fed into a naive Bayes classifier. Thyroid-blood repertoire similarity was quantified with the Morisita-Horn index. Using fastp trimming at Q25 and MiXCR clonotype assembly, TCRdb reanalyzed the public sequencing data and kept in-frame beta chains. Each entry is one CDR3 protein sequence, shown with its most common DNA and genes. These V and J calls rely on TCRdb rather than the paper's analysis. The sample table shows 240,000 or so distinct CDR3 sequences, and less than 55% are seen once. The ten largest clonotypes hold around 47% of the sample.

Ophthalmopathy patients had moderately to severely active disease, Clinical Activity Score of at least 3, NOSPECS grade of at least 4, and disease duration under 3 months. Patients were excluded if they had other autoimmune diseases, uncontrolled infections, pregnancy or lactation. Clinical symptoms, serum thyroxine, TRAb, thyroid ultrasound and orbital computed tomography formed the basis of the diagnosis. Ficoll-Paque density gradient centrifugation was used to isolate PBMCs from about 9 ml of fresh peripheral blood. Trizol reagent was used to extract the total RNA, and its quality was then checked on an Agilent 2100 Bioanalyzer. The full study reports these points: No statistical method was used to predetermine the sample size, and group allocation was not hidden from the investigators. Most of the expanded thyroid clonotypes with a frequency above 0.001 were also detected in blood, and it was suggested that the thyroid immune response may be reflected by blood repertoires. In validation, the model predicted ophthalmopathy progression with 70.59% sensitivity and less than 80% specificity; roughly eleven predicted patients were CT-confirmed with GO in a median of 6.5 months. In cross-validation, the 13-signature model distinguished ophthalmopathy from stable hyperthyroidism with approximately 90% sensitivity and around 81% specificity, and in the test set the corresponding values were about 80% and 75%.

Taken from cysteine to phenylalanine, the CDR3 has 13 residues. Just CDR3 DNA is preserved here, 39 bases in frame from base 1. CDR1 and CDR2 are read off the germline V gene as SQVTM and ANQGSEA. V is clipped by 5 bases and J by 0 bases, and the sequence between their germline boundaries is 10 bases long. The sample comprised peripheral blood. This TCR was sampled from an adult man with Graves' ophthalmopathy. The chain employs TRBV29-1 and TRBJ1-1, with the D segment identity uncertain. The DNA reads as follows: TGCAGCGTTAAGGGCAGGTTGAACACTGAAGCTTTCTTT. It encodes CSVKGRLNTEAFF. The entire variable domain, with the stretches around the CDR3 drawn from the reference TRBV29-1 and TRBJ1-1 proteins, is SAVISQKPSRDICQRGTSLTIQCQVDSQVTMMFWYRQQPGQSLTLIATANQGSEATYESGFVIDKFPISRPNLTFSTLTVSNMSPEDSSIYLCSVKGRLNTEAFFGQGTRLTVV.